These 8 T cell receptor beta chains came from one sample sequenced in a study of response to subunit inactivated influenza vaccine. From the RT-PCR reads, TCRdb called clonotypes with MiXCR, one entry per CDR3 protein. The table has 500,000 to 600,000 distinct CDR3 sequences, about 14% seen once; the top ten hold over 8.5%. The sequencing used PBMCs from blood, collected approximately 12 days after vaccination. These receptors came from a man between 45 and 60 years old who received an inactivated influenza vaccine.

This clonotype has only a few counts. The rearrangement links TRBV7-2 to TRBJ1-3; D call uncertain. Looked up from germline, CDR1 is SGHTA and CDR2 is FQGNSA. This CDR3 has 14 amino acids. V lost 4 bases to trimming and J lost 1 base, with 8 bases between them. CDR3 loop: CASSSEGSGNTIYF. DNA of the CDR3: TGTGCCAGCAGCTCCGAAGGGTCTGGAAACACCATATATTTT.

The gene calls are TRBV18 and TRBJ2-7, with 12 nucleotides matching TRBD2. Germline CDR1 reads KGHSH; CDR2 reads LQKENI. The CDR3 is 15 residues long. V gave up 5 bases and J gave up 5 bases; unmatched junction bases: 7. The CDR3 DNA is TGTGCCAGCTCATTGACTAGCGGGAGTGGACACGAGCAGTACTTC. It yields the protein CASSLTSGSGHEQYF.

The rearrangement joins TRBV2 to TRBJ2-2; weak D call: TRBD2 (5 bases). The CDR3 length is 14 residues. Germline values: CDR1 SNHLY, CDR2 FYNNEI. Trimming took off 7 bases at V and 8 bases at J, with 17 bases between the two ends. CDR3 in DNA: TGTGCCAGCATTTGGAGGCCCGATGGGGGGGAGCTGTTTTTT. This codes for CASIWRPDGGELFF. The full variable domain, with the rest looked up from reference TRBV2 and TRBJ2-2, is EPEVTQTPSHQVTQMGQEVILRCVPISNHLYFYWYRQILGQKVEFLVSFYNNEISEKSEIFDDQFSVERPDGSNFTLKIRSTKLEDSAMYFCASIWRPDGGELFFGEGSRLTVL.

This clonotype came up a few times. V gene TRBV12-3 or TRBV12-4 combines with J gene TRBJ1-5; D remains unclear. The CDR3 covers 14 residues. Trimming left V 6 bases short and J 4 bases short, with 13 bases between. The CDR3 loop reads CASRVASGNQPQHF. For the CDR3, the DNA is TGTGCCAGCAGAGTCGCTAGCGGGAATCAGCCCCAGCATTTT.

This clonotype was counted many times. The chain employs TRBV12-3 or TRBV12-4 and TRBJ2-1; 7 positions agree with TRBD2. CDR3 size: 13 residues. Unmatched junction bases numbered 9, after V lost 8 bases and J lost 8 bases. The CDR3 region has the DNA TGTGCCAGCTTGGGGGGGGGTGTGTATGAGCAGTTCTTC. Its translation: CASLGGGVYEQFF.

This clonotype was counted between two and nine times. The V gene is TRBV3-1, the J gene TRBJ2-7; 8 nucleotides agree with TRBD1. Germline V gives CDR1 LGHDT, CDR2 YNNKEL (reference sequence). J gave up 4 bases and V 4 bases, and 9 bases lay outside the gene matches. This CDR3 is built from 15 residues. CDR3 residues: CASSPTDRVPYEQYF. The DNA of the CDR3 is TGTGCCAGCAGCCCCACGGACAGGGTACCTTACGAGCAGTACTTC.

This clonotype was detected a few times. The CDR3 nucleotides are TGTGCCAGTAGTACTCAGGGGCGGGGGTTCCAAGAGACCCAGTACTTC. It translates to CASSTQGRGFQETQYF. The chain has TRBV19 and TRBJ2-5, with D perhaps matching TRBD2 (7 bases). The V gene's germline CDR1 is LNHDA and CDR2 SQIVND (reference sequence). V was cut by 4 bases and J by 1 base, with 16 bases left in between. The CDR3 sequence is 16 residues long.

This clonotype was picked up a small number of times. This chain uses TRBV4-3 with TRBJ2-7; 10 nucleotides match TRBD1. V dropped 0 bases and J dropped 3; count of bases not matched to a gene: 8. Germline CDR1 and CDR2: LGHNA and YSLEER. The CDR3 consists of 17 residues. This chain's CDR3 is CASSQEAAGTGVYEQYF. In DNA, the CDR3 is TGCGCCAGCAGCCAAGAAGCGGCCGGGACAGGGGTCTACGAGCAGTACTTC.